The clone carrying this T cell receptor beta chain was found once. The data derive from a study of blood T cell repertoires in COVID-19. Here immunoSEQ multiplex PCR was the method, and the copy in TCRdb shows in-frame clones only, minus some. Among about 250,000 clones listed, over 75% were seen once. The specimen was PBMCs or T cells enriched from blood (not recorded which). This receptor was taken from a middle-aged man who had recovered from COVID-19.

This chain's CDR3 is CASTPDGSSYNEQFF. CDR3 coding DNA: TGTGCCAGCACCCCGGACGGGAGCTCCTACAATGAGCAGTTCTTC. The chain couples TRBV7-2 to TRBJ2-1; TRBD2 might be the D (6 bases). The V end was cut by 7 bases, the J end by 0 bases, with 13 bases between. Germline CDR1 is SGHTA and CDR2 is FQGNSA. CDR3 length equals 15 residues.